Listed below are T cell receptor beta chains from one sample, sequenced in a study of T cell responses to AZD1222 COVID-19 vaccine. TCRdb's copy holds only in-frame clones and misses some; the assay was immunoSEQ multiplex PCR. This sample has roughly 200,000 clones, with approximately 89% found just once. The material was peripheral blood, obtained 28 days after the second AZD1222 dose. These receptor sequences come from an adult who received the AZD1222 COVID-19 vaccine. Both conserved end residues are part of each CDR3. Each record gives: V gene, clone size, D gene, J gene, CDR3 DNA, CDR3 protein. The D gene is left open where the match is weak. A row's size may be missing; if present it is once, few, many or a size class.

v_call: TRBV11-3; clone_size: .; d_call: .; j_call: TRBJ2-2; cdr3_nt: TGTGCCAGCAGCAAGGCCGGGGAGCTGTTTTTT; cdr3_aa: CASSKAGELFF
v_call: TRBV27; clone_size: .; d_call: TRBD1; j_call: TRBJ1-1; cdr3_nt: TGTGCCAGCAGACCCCTCAAAACAGGGGAGGAATTGAACACTGAAGCTTTCTTT; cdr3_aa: CASRPLKTGEELNTEAFF
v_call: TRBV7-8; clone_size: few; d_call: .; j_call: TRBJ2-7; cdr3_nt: TGTGCCAGCAGCCCTAGCCGGGAGAACGAGCAGTACTTC; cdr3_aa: CASSPSRENEQYF
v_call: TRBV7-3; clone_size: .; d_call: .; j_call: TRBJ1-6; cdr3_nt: TGTGCCAGCAGCCGGACAGCCGATTCACCCCTCCACTTT; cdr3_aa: CASSRTADSPLHF
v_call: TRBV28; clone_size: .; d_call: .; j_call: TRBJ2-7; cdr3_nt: TGTGCCAGCAGGCGCCCACAAGGTACCTACGAGCAGTACTTC; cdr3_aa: CASRRPQGTYEQYF
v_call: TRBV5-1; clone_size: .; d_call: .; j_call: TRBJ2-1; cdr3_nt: TGCGCCAGCAGCTTGGCGCAAGCCTACAATGAGCAGTTCTTC; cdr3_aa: CASSLAQAYNEQFF
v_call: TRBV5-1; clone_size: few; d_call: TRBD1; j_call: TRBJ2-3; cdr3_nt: TGCGCCAGCAGCTTTGACAGGGGACTCACAGATACGCAGTATTTT; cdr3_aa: CASSFDRGLTDTQYF
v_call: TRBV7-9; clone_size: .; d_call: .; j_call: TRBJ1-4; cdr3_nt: TGTGCCAGCAGCTTAAGTGATCCGGGAGCTAATGAAAAACTGTTTTTT; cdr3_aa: CASSLSDPGANEKLFF
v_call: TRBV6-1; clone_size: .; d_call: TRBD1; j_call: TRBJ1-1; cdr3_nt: TGTGCCAGCAGTGACCCCGGGACAGGGGGGTCTGAAGCTTTCTTT; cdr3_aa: CASSDPGTGGSEAFF
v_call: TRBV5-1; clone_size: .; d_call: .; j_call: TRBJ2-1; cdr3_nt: TGCGCCAGCAGCTCAGGTCTTTGGGACAATGAGCAGTTCTTC; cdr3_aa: CASSSGLWDNEQFF
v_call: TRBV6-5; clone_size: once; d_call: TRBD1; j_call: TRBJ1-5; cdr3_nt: TGTGCCAGCATCCTCGTCGACAGGGGGAGTCAGCCCCAGCATTTT; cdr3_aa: CASILVDRGSQPQHF
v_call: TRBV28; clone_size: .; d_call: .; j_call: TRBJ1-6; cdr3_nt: TGTGCCAGCAGGTCCCCGAGACAGCTTCGAGATAATTCACCCCTCCACTTT; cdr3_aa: CASRSPRQLRDNSPLHF
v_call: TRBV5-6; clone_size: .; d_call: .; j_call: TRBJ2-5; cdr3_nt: TGTGCCAGCAGCGACCTAAAGAAGGAGACCCAGTACTTC; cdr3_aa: CASSDLKKETQYF
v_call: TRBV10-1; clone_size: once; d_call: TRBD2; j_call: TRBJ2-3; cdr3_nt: TGCGCCAGCAGTCGGACGCCGGGGGGTACGCAGTATTTT; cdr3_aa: CASSRTPGGTQYF
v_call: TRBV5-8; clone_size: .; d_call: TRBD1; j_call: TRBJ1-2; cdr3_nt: TGTGCCAGCAGCACCGGGACAGGGAGTTATGGCTACACCTTC; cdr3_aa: CASSTGTGSYGYTF
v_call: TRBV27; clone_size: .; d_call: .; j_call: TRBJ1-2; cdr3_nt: TGTGCCAGCAGGGAGGGTAACTATGGCTACACCTTC; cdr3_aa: CASREGNYGYTF
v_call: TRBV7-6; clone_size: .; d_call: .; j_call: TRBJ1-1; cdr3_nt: TGTGCCAGCAGCTTAAATAGCGGGTATGGGAACACTGAAGCTTTCTTT; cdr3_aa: CASSLNSGYGNTEAFF
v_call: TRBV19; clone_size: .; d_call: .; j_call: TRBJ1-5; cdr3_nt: TGTGCCAGTAGTAGTGACAGGAGGAACAATCAGCCCCAGCATTTT; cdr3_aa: CASSSDRRNNQPQHF
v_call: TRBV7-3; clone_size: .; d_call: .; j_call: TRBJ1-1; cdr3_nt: TGTGCCAGCAGCTTAATCAGGAGATACACTGAAGCTTTCTTT; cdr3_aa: CASSLIRRYTEAFF
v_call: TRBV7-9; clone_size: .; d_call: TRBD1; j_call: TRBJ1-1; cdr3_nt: TGTGCCAGCAGCTCCCCCCCGGGACAGGGGGGTTTCACTGAAGCTTTCTTT; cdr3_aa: CASSSPPGQGGFTEAFF
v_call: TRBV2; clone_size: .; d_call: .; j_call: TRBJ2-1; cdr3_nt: TGTGCCAGCAGTAGCCAGGGGCGAGAGCAGTTCTTC; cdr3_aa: CASSSQGREQFF
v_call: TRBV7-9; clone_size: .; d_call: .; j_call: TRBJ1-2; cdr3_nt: TGTGCCAGCACCAATTATGGGCAGGGGTACCTTAACTATGGCTACACCTTC; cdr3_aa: CASTNYGQGYLNYGYTF
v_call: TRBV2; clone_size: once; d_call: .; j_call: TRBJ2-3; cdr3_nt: TGTGCCAGCAGGCCGGCCTCCTGGAGTACAGATACGCAGTATTTT; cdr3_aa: CASRPASWSTDTQYF
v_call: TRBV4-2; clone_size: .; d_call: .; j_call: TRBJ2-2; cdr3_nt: TGTGCCAGCAGCGAAGAGGGGGAGCCGGGGACCGGGGAGCTGTTTTTT; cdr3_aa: CASSEEGEPGTGELFF
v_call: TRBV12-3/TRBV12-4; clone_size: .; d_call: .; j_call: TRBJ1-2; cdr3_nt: TGTGCCAGCTCCGGGGGCAGCGGGTATGGCTACACCTTC; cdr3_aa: CASSGGSGYGYTF
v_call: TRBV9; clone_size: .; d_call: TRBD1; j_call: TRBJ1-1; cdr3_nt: TGTGCCAGCAGCGAGGGGGCGCGGGGCACTGAAGCTTTCTTT; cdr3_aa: CASSEGARGTEAFF
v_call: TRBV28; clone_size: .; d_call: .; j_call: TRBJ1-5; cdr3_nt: TGTGCCAGCAGTTTAGTGGGGGACAATCAGCCCCAGCATTTT; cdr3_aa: CASSLVGDNQPQHF
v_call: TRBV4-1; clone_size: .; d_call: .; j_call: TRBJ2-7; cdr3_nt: TGCGCCAGCAGCCCGTGGTTGGGCCAGGGGGGCTACGAGCAGTACTTC; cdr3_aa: CASSPWLGQGGYEQYF
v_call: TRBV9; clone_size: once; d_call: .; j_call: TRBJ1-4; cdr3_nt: TGTGCCAGCAGCGTCGGGGACCCTGCTGCTCAACTGTTTTTT; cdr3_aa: CASSVGDPAAQLFF
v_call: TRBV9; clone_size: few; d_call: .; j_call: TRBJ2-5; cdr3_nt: TGTGCCAGCACCAATCAAGAGACCCAGTACTTC; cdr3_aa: CASTNQETQYF
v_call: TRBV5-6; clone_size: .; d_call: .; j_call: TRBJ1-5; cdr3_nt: TGTGCCAGCAGCTTGGGTAACAATCAGCCCCAGCATTTT; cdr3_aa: CASSLGNNQPQHF
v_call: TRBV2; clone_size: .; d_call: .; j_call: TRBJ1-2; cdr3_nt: TGTGCCAGCATTGAAAGATATGGCTACACCTTC; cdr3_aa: CASIERYGYTF
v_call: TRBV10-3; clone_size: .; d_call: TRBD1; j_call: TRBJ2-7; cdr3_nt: TGTGCCATCAGTAACGGACAGGCCAAGTCCCCCTACGAGCAGTACTTC; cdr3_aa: CAISNGQAKSPYEQYF
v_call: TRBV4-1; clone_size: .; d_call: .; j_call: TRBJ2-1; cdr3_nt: TGCGCCAGCAGCCACCGGGGAGGCAATGAGCAGTTCTTC; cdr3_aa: CASSHRGGNEQFF
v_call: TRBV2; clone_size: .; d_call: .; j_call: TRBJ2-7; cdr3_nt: TGTGCCAGCAGTGCGGGTACCCTCCCCGAGCAGTACTTC; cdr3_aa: CASSAGTLPEQYF
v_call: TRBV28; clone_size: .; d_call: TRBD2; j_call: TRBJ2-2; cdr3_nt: TGTGCCAGCAGCCCCGCTTTGACGGGGGGGTCTGGCGGGGAGCTGTTTTTT; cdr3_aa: CASSPALTGGSGGELFF
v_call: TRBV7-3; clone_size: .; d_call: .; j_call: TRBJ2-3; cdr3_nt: TGTGCCAGCAGCCTACGCCCCGGATGGGATACGCAGTATTTT; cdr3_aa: CASSLRPGWDTQYF
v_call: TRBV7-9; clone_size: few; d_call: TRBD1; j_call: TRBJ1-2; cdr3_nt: TGTGCCAGCAGCTACCTAATTCCCGGACAGGGAGACTATGGCTACACCTTC; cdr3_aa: CASSYLIPGQGDYGYTF
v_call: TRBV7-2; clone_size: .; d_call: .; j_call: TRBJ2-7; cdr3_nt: TGTGCCAGCAGCTCCCACGTCTACGAGCAGTACTTC; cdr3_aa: CASSSHVYEQYF
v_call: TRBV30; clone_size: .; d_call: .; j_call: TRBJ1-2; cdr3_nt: TGTGCCTGGGGGACCGATCGATCCGGGCCTGGGGGCGGTGGCTACACCTTC; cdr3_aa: CAWGTDRSGPGGGGYTF
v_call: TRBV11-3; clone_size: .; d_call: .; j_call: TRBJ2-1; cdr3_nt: TGTGCCAGCAGCAGAGGCGGTATCCCATACAATGAGCAGTTCTTC; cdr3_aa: CASSRGGIPYNEQFF
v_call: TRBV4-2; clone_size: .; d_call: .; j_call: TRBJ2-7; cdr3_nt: TGTGCCAGCAGCCCCTCGGTTTCCTACGAGCAGTACTTC; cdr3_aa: CASSPSVSYEQYF
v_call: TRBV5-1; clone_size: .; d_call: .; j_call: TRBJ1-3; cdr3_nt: TGCGCCAGCAGCTTGCGGGACAAGGGAAACACCATATATTTT; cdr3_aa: CASSLRDKGNTIYF